A single sample gave rise to the 9 T cell receptor beta chains below, sequenced in a study of blood T cell repertoires in COVID-19. The assay was immunoSEQ multiplex PCR, and TCRdb's table has in-frame clones only and misses some. The sample has a few hundred thousand clones; about 89% are singletons. Sequencing was carried out using PBMCs or T cells enriched from blood (not recorded which). The receptors shown here come from a woman in her thirties or forties who had recovered from COVID-19.

The chain has TRBV24-1 and TRBJ2-1, with unresolved D. In germline, CDR1 is KGHDR, CDR2 SFDVKD. V was shortened by 4 bases and J by 0 bases, with 9 bases between the two germline ends. The CDR3 has 15 amino acids. As DNA, the CDR3 is TGTGCCACCAGTGAGGGCTCTTTCTCCTACAATGAGCAGTTCTTC. It translates to CATSEGSFSYNEQFF.

CDR3 residues: CASSLPGLAGAYEQYF. CDR3 bases: TGTGCCAGTAGTTTACCGGGACTAGCGGGAGCCTACGAGCAGTACTTC. The chain is built from TRBV19 and TRBJ2-7, with 14 nucleotides matching TRBD2. CDR3 size: 16 residues. V lost 5 bases to trimming and J lost 2 bases; unmatched junction nucleotides: 5. Germline values: CDR1 LNHDA, CDR2 SQIVND (reference sequence). The whole variable domain, filled in from reference TRBV19 and TRBJ2-7, reads DGGITQSPKYLFRKEGQNVTLSCEQNLNHDAMYWYRQDPGQGLRLIYYSQIVNDFQKGDIAEGYSVSREKKESFPLTVTSAQKNPTAFYLCASSLPGLAGAYEQYFGPGTRLTVT.

The rearrangement uses TRBV7-9 and TRBJ1-5; TRBD1 matches 10 bases. Trimming at V came to 4 bases and at J to 2 bases, leaving 5 bases not matched to a gene. The germline V gene encodes CDR1 SEHNR and CDR2 FQNEAQ (reference sequence). The CDR3 totals 16 residues. The CDR3 loop is CASSSTGGDGNQPQHF. For the CDR3, the DNA is TGTGCCAGCAGCTCGACAGGGGGCGATGGCAATCAGCCCCAGCATTTT.

The chain combines TRBV7-2 with TRBJ2-7, with 7 bases aligning to TRBD2. The J segment lost 3 bases and the V segment lost 3 bases, leaving 8 bases of the junction unmatched. Germline loops: CDR1 SGHTA, CDR2 FQGNSA. This CDR3 is built from 15 residues. The CDR3 DNA follows: TGTGCCAGCAGCTTGGGTAGCGGGCGCAACTACGAGCAGTACTTC. This sequence encodes CASSLGSGRNYEQYF.

This chain joins TRBV2 and TRBJ1-5, with a tentative D call TRBD1 (5 bases). Germline V gene lookup returns CDR1 SNHLY and CDR2 FYNNEI. Trimming pared 5 bases from V and 7 bases from J, leaving 15 bases between. The CDR3 sequence is 14 residues long. CDR3 protein: CASSSGVGTQPQHF. Written as DNA, the CDR3 is TGTGCCAGCAGTTCGGGGGTGGGGACGCAGCCCCAGCATTTT. The full variable domain, with the rest looked up from reference TRBV2 and TRBJ1-5, is EPEVTQTPSHQVTQMGQEVILRCVPISNHLYFYWYRQILGQKVEFLVSFYNNEISEKSEIFDDQFSVERPDGSNFTLKIRSTKLEDSAMYFCASSSGVGTQPQHFGDGTRLSIL.

The chain is built from TRBV6-5 and TRBJ2-7; D is unclear. Germline CDR1 is MNHEY and CDR2 is SVGAGI. V gave up 6 bases and J gave up 5 bases, with 20 bases separating them. The CDR3 has 15 residues. CDR3 loop: CASSVSHRDFDEQYF. CDR3 sequence (DNA): TGTGCCAGCAGCGTTTCCCATCGAGATTTTGACGAGCAGTACTTC.

V gene TRBV12-2 combines with J gene TRBJ2-1; the D call in the table, TRBD2, was not verified against the DNA. TRBV12-2 is classified as a pseudogene. This CDR3 comprises 17 residues. CDR3 coding DNA: TGTGCAAGTCGCTTAGAGTCCACTAGCGGGAGCCACAATGAGCAGTTCTTC. This sequence encodes CASRLESTSGSHNEQFF.

This clone was detected only once. The chain combines TRBV18 with TRBJ2-1; the match to TRBD1 covers 8 bases. The CDR3 has 11 amino acids. The V gene's germline CDR1 is KGHSH and CDR2 LQKENI. J was trimmed by 10 bases and V by 9 bases; bases with no gene match: 5. CDR3 DNA sequence: TGTGCCAGTTCCAGGGGGCGGGAGCAGTTCTTC. Translation gives CASSRGREQFF.

The chain employs TRBV9 and TRBJ1-3; a weak D match, TRBD1 (5 bases). Germline loops: CDR1 SGDLS, CDR2 YYNGEE. CDR3 size: 15 residues. V lost 0 bases to trimming and J lost 3 bases, with 10 bases between them. The CDR3 region has the DNA TGTGCCAGCAGCGTAGATGGGGGAGGTGGAAACACCATATATTTT. Translating gives CASSVDGGGGNTIYF.